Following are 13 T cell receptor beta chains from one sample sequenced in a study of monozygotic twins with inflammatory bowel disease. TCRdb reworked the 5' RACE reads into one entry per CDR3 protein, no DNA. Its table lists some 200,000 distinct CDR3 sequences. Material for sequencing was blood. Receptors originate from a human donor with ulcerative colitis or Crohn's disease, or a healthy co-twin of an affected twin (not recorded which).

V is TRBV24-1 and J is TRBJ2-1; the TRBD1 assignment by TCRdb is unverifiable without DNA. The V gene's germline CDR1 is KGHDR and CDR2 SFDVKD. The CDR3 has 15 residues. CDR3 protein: CATSRPGQANNEQFF.

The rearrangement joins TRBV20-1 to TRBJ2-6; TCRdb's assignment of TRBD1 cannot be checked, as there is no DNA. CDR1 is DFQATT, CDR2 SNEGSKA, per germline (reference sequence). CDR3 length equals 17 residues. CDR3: CSASHRGFYSGANVLTF.

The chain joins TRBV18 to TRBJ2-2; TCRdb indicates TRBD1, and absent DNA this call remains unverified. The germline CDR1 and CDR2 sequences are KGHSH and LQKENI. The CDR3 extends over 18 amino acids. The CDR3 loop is CASSPHILRQGNTGELFF.

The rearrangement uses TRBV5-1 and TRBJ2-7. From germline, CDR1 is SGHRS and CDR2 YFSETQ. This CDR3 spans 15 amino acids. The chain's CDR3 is CASSLAPGSSYEQYF.

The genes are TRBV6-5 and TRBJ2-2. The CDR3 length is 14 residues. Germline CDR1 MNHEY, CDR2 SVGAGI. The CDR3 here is CASSYSWGTGELFF.

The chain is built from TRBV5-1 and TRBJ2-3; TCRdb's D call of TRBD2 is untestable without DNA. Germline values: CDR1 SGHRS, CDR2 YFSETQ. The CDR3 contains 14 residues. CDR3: CASRTGLRTDTQYF.

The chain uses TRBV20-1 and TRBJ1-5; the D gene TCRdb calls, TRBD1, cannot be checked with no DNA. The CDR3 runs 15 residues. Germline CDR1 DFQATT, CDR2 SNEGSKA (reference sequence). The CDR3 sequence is CSARDTGGVGQPQHF.

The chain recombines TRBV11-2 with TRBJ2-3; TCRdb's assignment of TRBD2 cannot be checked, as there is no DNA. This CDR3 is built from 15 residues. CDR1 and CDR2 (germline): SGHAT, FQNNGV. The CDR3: CASSFTSGGRDTQYF.

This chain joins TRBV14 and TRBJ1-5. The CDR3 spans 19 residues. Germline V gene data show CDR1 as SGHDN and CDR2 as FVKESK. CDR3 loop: CASSHWFCRRSYSNQPQHF.

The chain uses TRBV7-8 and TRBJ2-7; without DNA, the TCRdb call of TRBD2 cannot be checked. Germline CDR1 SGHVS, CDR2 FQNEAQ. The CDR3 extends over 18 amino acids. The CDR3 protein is CASSLGLAGELGGYEQYF. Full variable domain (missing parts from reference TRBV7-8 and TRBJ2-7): GAGVSQSPRYKVAKRGQDVALRCDPISGHVSLFWYQQALGQGPEFLTYFQNEAQLDKSGLPSDRFFAERPEGSVSTLKIQRTQQEDSAVYLCASSLGLAGELGGYEQYFGPGTRLTVT.

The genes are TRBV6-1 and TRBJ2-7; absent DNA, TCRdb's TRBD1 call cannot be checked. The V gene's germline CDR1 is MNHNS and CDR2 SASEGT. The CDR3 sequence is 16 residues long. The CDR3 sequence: CASSPSFAGTTYEQYF.

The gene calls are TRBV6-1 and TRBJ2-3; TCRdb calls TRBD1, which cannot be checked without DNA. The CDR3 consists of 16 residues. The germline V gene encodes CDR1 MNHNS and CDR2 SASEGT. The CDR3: CVSSKLRGGGTDTQYF.

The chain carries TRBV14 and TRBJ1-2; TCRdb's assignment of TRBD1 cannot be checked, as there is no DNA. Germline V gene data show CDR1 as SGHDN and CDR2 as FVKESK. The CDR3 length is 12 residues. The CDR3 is CASSQRGLGYTF.